This TCR beta chain originates from a study of blood T cell repertoires in COVID-19. The overall study: COVID-19 samples collected from the United States, Italy and Spain covered acute and convalescent phases.

The assay was immunoSEQ multiplex PCR, and TCRdb's table has in-frame clones only and misses some. Here the sample spans about 71,000 clones, around 83% being singletons. The sequence was obtained from a man aged 30 to 39 with COVID-19, enrolled during active disease. Sequencing was done on a sample of peripheral blood.

The chain's CDR3 is CASSLPDRGGTEAFF. CDR3 nucleotides: TGTGCCAGCAGTTTACCCGACAGGGGGGGCACTGAAGCTTTCTTT. The chain employs TRBV28 and TRBJ1-1; 9 bases are a match to TRBD1. The CDR3 runs 15 residues. V shed 2 bases, J shed 4 bases, and the junction held 5 bases outside the gene matches. Per the germline V gene, CDR1 is MDHEN and CDR2 is SYDVKM.